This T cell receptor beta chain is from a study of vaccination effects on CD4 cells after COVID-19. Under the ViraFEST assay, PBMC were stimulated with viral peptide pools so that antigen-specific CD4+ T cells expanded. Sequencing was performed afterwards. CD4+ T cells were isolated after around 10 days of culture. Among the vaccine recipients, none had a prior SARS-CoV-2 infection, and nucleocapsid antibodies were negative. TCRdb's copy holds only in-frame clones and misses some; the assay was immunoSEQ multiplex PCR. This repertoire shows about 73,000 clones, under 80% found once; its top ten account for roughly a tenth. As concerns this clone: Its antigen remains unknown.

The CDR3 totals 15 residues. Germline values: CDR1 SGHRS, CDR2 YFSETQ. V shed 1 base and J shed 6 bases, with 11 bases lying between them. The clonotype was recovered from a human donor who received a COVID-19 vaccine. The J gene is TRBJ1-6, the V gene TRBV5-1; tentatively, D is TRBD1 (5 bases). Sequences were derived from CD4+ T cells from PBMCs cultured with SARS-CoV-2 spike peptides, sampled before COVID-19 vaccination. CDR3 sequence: CASSLTGTGNSPLHF. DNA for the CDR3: TGCGCCAGCAGCTTGACCGGGACGGGTAATTCACCCCTCCACTTT.